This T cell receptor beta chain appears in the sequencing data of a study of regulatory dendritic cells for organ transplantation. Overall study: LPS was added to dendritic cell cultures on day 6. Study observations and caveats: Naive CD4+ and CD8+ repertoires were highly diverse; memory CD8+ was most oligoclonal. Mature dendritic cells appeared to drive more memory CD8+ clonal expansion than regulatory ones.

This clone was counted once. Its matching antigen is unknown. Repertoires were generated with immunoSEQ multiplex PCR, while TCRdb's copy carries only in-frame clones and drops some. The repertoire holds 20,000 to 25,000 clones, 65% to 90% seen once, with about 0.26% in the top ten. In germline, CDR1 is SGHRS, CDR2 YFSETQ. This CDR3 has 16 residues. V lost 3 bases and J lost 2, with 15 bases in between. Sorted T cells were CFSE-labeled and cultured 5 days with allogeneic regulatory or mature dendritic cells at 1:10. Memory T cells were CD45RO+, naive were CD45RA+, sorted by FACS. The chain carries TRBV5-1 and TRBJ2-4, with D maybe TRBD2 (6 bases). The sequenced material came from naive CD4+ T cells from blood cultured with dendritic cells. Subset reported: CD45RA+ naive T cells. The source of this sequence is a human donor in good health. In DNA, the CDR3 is TGCGCCAGCAGCTCTGGAGGGGAATCGACCAAAAACATTCAGTACTTC. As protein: CASSSGGESTKNIQYF.